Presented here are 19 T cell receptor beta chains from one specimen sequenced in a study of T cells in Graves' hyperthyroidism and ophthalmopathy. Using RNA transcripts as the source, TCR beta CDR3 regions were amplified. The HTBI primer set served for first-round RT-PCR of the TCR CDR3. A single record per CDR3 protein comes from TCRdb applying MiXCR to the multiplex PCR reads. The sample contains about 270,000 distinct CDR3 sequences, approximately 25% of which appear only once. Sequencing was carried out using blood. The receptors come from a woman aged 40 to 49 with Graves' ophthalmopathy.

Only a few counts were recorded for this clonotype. The chain's CDR3 is CASRSEDRGQGYTF. CDR3 coding DNA: TGTGCCAGCAGATCCGAAGACAGGGGGCAAGGCTACACCTTC. The chain couples TRBV12-3 or TRBV12-4 to TRBJ1-2, with TRBD1 matching 10 bases. V gave up 6 bases and J gave up 8 bases; unmatched junction bases: 9. This CDR3 region has 14 residues.

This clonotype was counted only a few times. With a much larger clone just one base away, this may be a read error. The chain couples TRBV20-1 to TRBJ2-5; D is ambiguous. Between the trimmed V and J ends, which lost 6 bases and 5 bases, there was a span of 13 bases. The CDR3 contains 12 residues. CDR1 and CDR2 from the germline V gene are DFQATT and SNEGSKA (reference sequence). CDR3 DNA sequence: TGCAGTGCCCTGGTTAGGATTGAGACCCAGTACTTC. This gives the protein CSALVRIETQYF.

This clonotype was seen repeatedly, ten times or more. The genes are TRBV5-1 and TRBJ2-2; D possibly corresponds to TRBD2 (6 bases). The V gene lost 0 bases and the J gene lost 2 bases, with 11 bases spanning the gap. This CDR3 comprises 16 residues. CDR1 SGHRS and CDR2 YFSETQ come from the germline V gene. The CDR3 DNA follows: TGCGCCAGCAGCTTGGGGTTAGCGGTCAACACCGGGGAGCTGTTTTTT. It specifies CASSLGLAVNTGELFF. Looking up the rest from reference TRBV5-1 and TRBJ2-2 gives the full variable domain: KAGVTQTPRYLIKTRGQQVTLSCSPISGHRSVSWYQQTPGQGLQFLFEYFSETQRNKGNFPGRFSGRQFSNSRSEMNVSTLELGDSALYLCASSLGLAVNTGELFFGEGSRLTVL.

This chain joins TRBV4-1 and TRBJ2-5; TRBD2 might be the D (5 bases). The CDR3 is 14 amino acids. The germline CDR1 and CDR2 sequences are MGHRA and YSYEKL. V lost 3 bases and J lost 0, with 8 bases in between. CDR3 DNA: TGCGCCAGCAGCCAGGGCGGGTACCAAGAGACCCAGTACTTC. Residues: CASSQGGYQETQYF.

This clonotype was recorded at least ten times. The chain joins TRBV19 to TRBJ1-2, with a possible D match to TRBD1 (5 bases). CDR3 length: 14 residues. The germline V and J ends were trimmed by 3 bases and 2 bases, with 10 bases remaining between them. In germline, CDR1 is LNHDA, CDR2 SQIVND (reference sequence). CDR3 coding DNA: TGTGCCAGTAGTATGGCCAAGGGGAACTATGGCTACACCTTC. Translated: CASSMAKGNYGYTF.

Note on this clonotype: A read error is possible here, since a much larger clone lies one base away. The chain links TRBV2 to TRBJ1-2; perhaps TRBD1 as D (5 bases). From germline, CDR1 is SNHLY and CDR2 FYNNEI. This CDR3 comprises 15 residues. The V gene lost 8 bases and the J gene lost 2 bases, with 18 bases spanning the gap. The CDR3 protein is CASFDPTELNYGYTF. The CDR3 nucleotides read TGTGCCAGCTTCGACCCGACAGAGCTAAACTATGGCTACACCTTC.

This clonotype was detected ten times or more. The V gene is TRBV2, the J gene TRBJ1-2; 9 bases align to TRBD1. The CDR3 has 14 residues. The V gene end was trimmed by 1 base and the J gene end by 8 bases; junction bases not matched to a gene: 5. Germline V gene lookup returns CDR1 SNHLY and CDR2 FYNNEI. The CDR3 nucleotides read TGTGCCAGCAGTGAAGGAAACAGGGGGCTAGGCTACACCTTC. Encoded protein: CASSEGNRGLGYTF.

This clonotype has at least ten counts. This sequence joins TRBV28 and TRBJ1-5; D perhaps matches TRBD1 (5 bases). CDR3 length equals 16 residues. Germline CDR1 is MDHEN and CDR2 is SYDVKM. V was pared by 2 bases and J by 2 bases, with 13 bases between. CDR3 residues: CASSLGKGSGNQPQHF. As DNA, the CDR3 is TGTGCCAGCAGTTTAGGAAAGGGGAGTGGCAATCAGCCCCAGCATTTT.

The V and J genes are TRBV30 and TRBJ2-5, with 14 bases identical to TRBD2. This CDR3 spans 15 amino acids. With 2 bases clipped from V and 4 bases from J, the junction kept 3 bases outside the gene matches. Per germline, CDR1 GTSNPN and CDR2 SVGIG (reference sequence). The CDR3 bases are TGTGCCTGGAGTATGGGACTAGCGGGAGCAGAGACCCAGTACTTC. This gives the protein CAWSMGLAGAETQYF.

CDR3 sequence: CAWGGNGYTF. The CDR3 bases are TGTGCCTGGGGGGGAAATGGCTACACCTTC. The gene calls are TRBV30 and TRBJ1-2; possibly TRBD1 for D (5 bases). There are 10 residues in the CDR3. V dropped 5 bases and J dropped 6 bases, with 7 bases sitting between them. Germline V gives CDR1 GTSNPN, CDR2 SVGIG (reference sequence). Variable domain in full (rest from reference TRBV30 and TRBJ1-2): SQTIHQWPATLVQPVGSPLSLECTVEGTSNPNLYWYRQAAGRGLQLLFYSVGIGQISSEVPQNLSASRPQDRQFILSSKKLLLSDSGFYLCAWGGNGYTFGSGTRLTVV.

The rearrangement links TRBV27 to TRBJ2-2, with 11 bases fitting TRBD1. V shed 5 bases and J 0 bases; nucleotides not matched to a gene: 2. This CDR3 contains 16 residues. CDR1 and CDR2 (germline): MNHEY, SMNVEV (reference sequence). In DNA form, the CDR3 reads TGTGCCAGCAGTCGGACAGGGGGCGCGAACACCGGGGAGCTGTTTTTT. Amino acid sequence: CASSRTGGANTGELFF.

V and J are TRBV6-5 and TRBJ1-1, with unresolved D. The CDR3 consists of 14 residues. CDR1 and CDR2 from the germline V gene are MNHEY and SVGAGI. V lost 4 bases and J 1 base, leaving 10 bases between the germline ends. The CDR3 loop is CASSLFTQNTEAFF. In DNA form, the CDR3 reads TGTGCCAGCAGTTTGTTCACCCAGAACACTGAAGCTTTCTTT.

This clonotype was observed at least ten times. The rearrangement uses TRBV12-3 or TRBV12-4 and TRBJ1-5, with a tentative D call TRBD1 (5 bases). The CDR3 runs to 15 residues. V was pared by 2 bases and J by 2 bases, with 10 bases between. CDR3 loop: CASSLIGDGNQPQHF. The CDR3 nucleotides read TGTGCCAGCAGTTTAATCGGGGACGGCAATCAGCCCCAGCATTTT.

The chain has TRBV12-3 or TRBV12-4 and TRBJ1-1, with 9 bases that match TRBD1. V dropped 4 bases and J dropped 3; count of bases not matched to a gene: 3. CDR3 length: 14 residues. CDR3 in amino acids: CASSSHRGHTEAFF. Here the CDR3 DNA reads TGTGCCAGCAGTTCTCACAGGGGGCACACTGAAGCTTTCTTT.

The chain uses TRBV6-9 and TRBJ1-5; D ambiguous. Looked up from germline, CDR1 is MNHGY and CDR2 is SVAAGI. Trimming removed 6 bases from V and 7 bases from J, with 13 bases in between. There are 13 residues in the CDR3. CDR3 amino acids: CASSRPAGQPQHF. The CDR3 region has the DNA TGTGCCAGCAGCCGCCCGGCGGGGCAGCCCCAGCATTTT.

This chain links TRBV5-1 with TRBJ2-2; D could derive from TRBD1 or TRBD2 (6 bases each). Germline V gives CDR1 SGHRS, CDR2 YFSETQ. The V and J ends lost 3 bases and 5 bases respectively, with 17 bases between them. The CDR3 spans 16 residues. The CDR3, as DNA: TGCGCCAGCAGCTCGGGTGTCGGGGGCAGGACCGGGGAGCTGTTTTTT. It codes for CASSSGVGGRTGELFF.

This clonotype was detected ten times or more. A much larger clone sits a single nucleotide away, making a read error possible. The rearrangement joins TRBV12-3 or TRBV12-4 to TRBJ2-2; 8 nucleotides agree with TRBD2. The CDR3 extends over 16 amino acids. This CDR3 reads CATILQLAGNTGELSF. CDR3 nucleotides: TGTGCCACCATCTTACAGCTAGCGGGCAACACCGGGGAGCTGTCTTTT.

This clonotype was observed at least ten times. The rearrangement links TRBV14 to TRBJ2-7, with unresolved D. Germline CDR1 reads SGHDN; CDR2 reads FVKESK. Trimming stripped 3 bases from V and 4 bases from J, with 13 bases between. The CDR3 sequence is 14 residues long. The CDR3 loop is CASSHPGRAYEQYF. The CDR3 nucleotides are TGTGCCAGCAGCCACCCAGGTAGAGCGTACGAGCAGTACTTC.

The CDR3 DNA follows: TGTGCCAGCAGCCATCTTAACCGGGAAGCTTTCTTT. Translating gives CASSHLNREAFF. The V call is TRBV10-3, the J call TRBJ1-1; D remains unclear. This CDR3 has 12 amino acids. V shed 10 bases and J shed 8 bases, with 17 bases lying between them. Germline V gene lookup returns CDR1 ENHRY and CDR2 SYGVKD.